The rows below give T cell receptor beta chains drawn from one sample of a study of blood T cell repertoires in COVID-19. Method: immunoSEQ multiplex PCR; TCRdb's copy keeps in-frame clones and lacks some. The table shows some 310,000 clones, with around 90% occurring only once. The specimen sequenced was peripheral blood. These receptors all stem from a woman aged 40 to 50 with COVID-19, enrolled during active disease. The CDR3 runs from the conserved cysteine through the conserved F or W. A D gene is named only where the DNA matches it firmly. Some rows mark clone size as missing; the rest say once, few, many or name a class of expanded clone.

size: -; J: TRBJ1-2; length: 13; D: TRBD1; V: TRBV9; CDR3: CASSVSGGSGYTF; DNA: TGTGCCAGCAGCGTATCAGGGGGGTCTGGCTACACCTTC
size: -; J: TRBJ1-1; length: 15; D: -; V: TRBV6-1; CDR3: CASSEEHRVSTEAFF; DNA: TGTGCCAGCAGTGAAGAACACAGGGTGAGCACTGAAGCTTTCTTT
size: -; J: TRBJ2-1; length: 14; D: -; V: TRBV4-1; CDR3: CASTPDGGYNEQFF; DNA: TGCGCCAGCACCCCCGACGGCGGCTACAATGAGCAGTTCTTC
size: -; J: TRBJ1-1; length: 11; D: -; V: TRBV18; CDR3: CASSKQAEAFF; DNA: TGTGCCAGCTCTAAGCAGGCTGAAGCTTTCTTT
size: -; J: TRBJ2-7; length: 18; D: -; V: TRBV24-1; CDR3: CATSDLLYSPEGSYEQYF; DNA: TGTGCCACCAGTGATTTGCTATATTCCCCGGAGGGCTCCTACGAGCAGTACTTC
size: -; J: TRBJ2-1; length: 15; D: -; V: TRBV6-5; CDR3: CASSQNPGRRDEQFF; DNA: TGTGCCAGCAGTCAGAACCCGGGCAGGAGGGATGAGCAGTTCTTC
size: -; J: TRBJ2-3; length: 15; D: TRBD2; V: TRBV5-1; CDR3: CASSNAGTSADTQYF; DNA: TGCGCCAGCAGCAACGCCGGGACTAGCGCAGATACGCAGTATTTT
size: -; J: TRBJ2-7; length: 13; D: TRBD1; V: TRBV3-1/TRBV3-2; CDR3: CASTPGQGTGLYF; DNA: TGTGCCAGCACCCCCGGACAGGGGACAGGGCTGTACTTC
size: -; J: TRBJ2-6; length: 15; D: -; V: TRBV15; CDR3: CATSNPGSGANVLTF; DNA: TGTGCCACCAGCAATCCAGGGTCCGGGGCCAACGTCCTGACTTTC
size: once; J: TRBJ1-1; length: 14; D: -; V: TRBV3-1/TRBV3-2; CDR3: CASSLSRRGTEAFF; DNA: TGTGCCAGCAGCCTTAGTCGGCGGGGCACTGAAGCTTTCTTT
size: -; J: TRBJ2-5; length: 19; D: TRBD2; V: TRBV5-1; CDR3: CASSPPGLAGGPVSETQYF; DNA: TGCGCCAGCAGTCCTCCCGGACTAGCGGGAGGGCCAGTTAGCGAGACCCAGTACTTC
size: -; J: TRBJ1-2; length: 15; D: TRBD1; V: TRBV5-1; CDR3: CASSSPGQGLNGYTF; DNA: TGCGCCAGCAGCTCTCCGGGACAGGGTTTGAATGGCTACACCTTC
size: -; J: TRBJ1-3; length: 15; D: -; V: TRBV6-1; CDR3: CASSEIRGGRNTIYF; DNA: TGTGCCAGCAGTGAGATTAGGGGAGGAAGAAACACCATATATTTT
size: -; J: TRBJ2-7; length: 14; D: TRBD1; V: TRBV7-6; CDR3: CASSLGTGIYEQYF; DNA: TGTGCCAGCAGCTTAGGGACAGGGATCTACGAGCAGTACTTC
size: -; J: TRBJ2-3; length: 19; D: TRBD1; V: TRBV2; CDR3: CASSDIALRTGETTDTQYF; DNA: TGTGCCAGCAGTGACATCGCTTTACGGACAGGGGAAACCACAGATACGCAGTATTTT
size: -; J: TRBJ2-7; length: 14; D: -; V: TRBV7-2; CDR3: CASSLQTGSDEQYF; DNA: TGTGCCAGCAGCCTTCAAACAGGGTCGGACGAGCAGTACTTC
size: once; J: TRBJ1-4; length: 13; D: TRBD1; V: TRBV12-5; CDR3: CARQGQGREKLFF; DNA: TGTGCTAGGCAAGGACAGGGGCGCGAAAAACTGTTTTTT
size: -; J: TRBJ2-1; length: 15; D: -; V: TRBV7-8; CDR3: CASSLFARGWNEQFF; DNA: TGTGCCAGCAGCTTATTCGCCAGGGGCTGGAATGAGCAGTTCTTC
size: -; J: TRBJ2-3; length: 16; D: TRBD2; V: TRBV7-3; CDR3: CASSLTSGASTDTQYF; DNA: TGTGCCAGCAGCTTAACTAGCGGGGCTAGCACAGATACGCAGTATTTT
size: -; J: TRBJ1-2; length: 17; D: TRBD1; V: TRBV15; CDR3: CATSGRTGRVGNYGYTF; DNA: TGTGCCACCAGCGGCCGGACAGGGAGGGTAGGGAACTATGGCTACACCTTC
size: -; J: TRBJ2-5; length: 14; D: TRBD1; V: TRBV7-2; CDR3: CASSQYRGLGTQYF; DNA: TGTGCCAGCAGTCAGTACAGGGGGCTTGGGACCCAGTACTTC
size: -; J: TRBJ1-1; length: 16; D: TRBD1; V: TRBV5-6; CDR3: CASTPGRGLLNTEAFF; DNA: TGTGCCAGCACGCCGGGCAGGGGGCTGTTGAACACTGAAGCTTTCTTT
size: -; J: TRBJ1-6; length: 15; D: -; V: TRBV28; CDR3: CASSLERPGNSPLHF; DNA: TGTGCCAGCAGTTTAGAACGGCCGGGGAATTCACCCCTCCACTTT
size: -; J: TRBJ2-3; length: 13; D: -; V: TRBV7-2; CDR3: CASTPSPTDTQYF; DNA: TGTGCCAGCACCCCTAGCCCCACAGATACGCAGTATTTT
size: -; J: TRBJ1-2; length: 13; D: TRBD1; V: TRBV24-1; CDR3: CATSDGTAYGYTF; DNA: TGTGCCACCAGTGACGGGACAGCCTATGGCTACACCTTC
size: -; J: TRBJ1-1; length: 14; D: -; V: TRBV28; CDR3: CASSRASGPGGAFF; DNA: TGTGCCAGCAGTCGGGCCTCGGGTCCCGGGGGAGCTTTCTTT